Listed here are 18 T cell receptor beta chains from one sample, sequenced in a study of cytomegalovirus exposure and HLA in healthy donors. The PCR employed 60 Vbeta primers together with 13 Jbeta primers. Some clones are missing from TCRdb's copy, which holds only in-frame ones; the method was immunoSEQ multiplex PCR. The sample carries 90,000 to 110,000 clones, approximately 82% recorded once. The sample consisted of PBMCs. These receptor sequences come from a man in his forties in good health and CMV-seropositive.

The chain has TRBV29-1 and TRBJ2-5; 10 nucleotides agree with TRBD2. There are 14 residues in the CDR3. V was pared by 0 bases and J by 6 bases, with 4 bases of the junction left unmatched. The germline V gene has CDR1 SQVTM and CDR2 ANQGSEA. CDR3 DNA: TGCAGCGTTGAAGAAGGACTAGCGGTAAAGACCCAGTACTTC. It yields the protein CSVEEGLAVKTQYF.

This clone was found a few times. The rearrangement uses TRBV11-3 and TRBJ2-2; 7 bases map to TRBD1. V lost 6 bases, J lost 3 bases, and 4 bases stayed unmatched. Germline assignment: CDR1 SGHNT and CDR2 YENEEA. The length of the CDR3 is 14 residues. The CDR3 region is CASRLGTDTGELFF. The CDR3 coding sequence is TGTGCCAGCAGACTCGGGACAGACACCGGGGAGCTGTTTTTT.

J is TRBJ2-7 and V is TRBV7-8, with D maybe TRBD2 (8 bases). This CDR3 is built from 14 residues. Between the trimmed V and J ends, which lost 7 bases and 3 bases, there was a span of 16 bases. The germline V gene has CDR1 SGHVS and CDR2 FQNEAQ. The CDR3 DNA is TGTGCCAGCAAGGAGACAGGGACTAGCTACGAGCAGTACTTC. Translated, it gives CASKETGTSYEQYF. Full variable domain (rest looked up from reference TRBV7-8 and TRBJ2-7): GAGVSQSPRYKVAKRGQDVALRCDPISGHVSLFWYQQALGQGPEFLTYFQNEAQLDKSGLPSDRFFAERPEGSVSTLKIQRTQQEDSAVYLCASKETGTSYEQYFGPGTRLTVT.

This clone was observed a handful of times. J is TRBJ1-1 and V is TRBV30, with unresolved D. This CDR3 is 11 amino acids long. Per germline, CDR1 GTSNPN and CDR2 SVGIG (reference sequence). Trimming left V 3 bases short and J 4 bases short, with 6 bases between. Here the CDR3 DNA reads TGTGCCTGGAGGGTCGGCACTGAAGCTTTCTTT. Its protein is CAWRVGTEAFF. The variable domain in full, with the rest retrieved from reference TRBV30 and TRBJ1-1, is SQTIHQWPATLVQPVGSPLSLECTVEGTSNPNLYWYRQAAGRGLQLLFYSVGIGQISSEVPQNLSASRPQDRQFILSSKKLLLSDSGFYLCAWRVGTEAFFGQGTRLTVV.

This clone was detected only a few times. The gene calls are TRBV12-5 and TRBJ1-5, with no clear D. Germline V gene lookup returns CDR1 LGHNT and CDR2 FRNRAP. The CDR3 loop spans 12 amino acids. V was shortened by 1 base and J by 9 bases, with 7 bases between the two germline ends. The CDR3 coding sequence is TGTGCTAGTGGTTTGGACGGAGGGCCCCAGCATTTT. Protein sequence: CASGLDGGPQHF.

This clone showed up just a few times. This chain's CDR3 is CAWSFGGAGLQYF. As DNA, the CDR3 is TGTGCCTGGAGTTTCGGGGGAGCGGGGCTGCAGTACTTC. V is TRBV30 and J is TRBJ2-7, with 7 nucleotides matching TRBD2. The CDR3 consists of 13 residues. Looked up from germline, CDR1 is GTSNPN and CDR2 is SVGIG (reference sequence). V trimming: 2 bases; J trimming: 9 bases; junction bases outside the gene matches: 10.

This sequence joins TRBV7-8 and TRBJ2-7, with D possibly TRBD2 on 6 matching bases. Germline CDR1 SGHVS, CDR2 FQNEAQ. The CDR3 has 13 amino acids. Trimming left V 5 bases short and J 6 bases short, with 14 bases between. CDR3 coding DNA: TGTGCCAGCAGCGGGGGAGCGGGCCCCGAGCAGTACTTC. Its translation is CASSGGAGPEQYF.

J is TRBJ2-7 and V is TRBV30, with TRBD2 identical over 8 bases. CDR1 is GTSNPN and CDR2 is SVGIG in the germline V gene (reference sequence). V was pared by 5 bases and J by 4 bases, with 7 bases of the junction left unmatched. CDR3 length: 13 amino acids. As DNA, the CDR3 is TGTGCCTGGTGCAAGGGCGGGAGGTACGAGCAGTACTTC. Protein: CAWCKGGRYEQYF.

The gene calls are TRBV4-1 and TRBJ1-2, with D tentatively TRBD1 (5 bases). Germline V gene lookup returns CDR1 MGHRA and CDR2 YSYEKL. V lost 1 base and J 6 bases, leaving 18 bases between the germline ends. The CDR3 is 16 residues long. The CDR3 protein is CASSQGDGASINGYTF. CDR3 in DNA: TGCGCCAGCAGCCAAGGAGATGGGGCTTCGATTAATGGCTACACCTTC.

The rearrangement joins TRBV7-9 to TRBJ1-1, with D uncertain. This CDR3 has 14 residues. V lost 8 bases and J 0 bases, leaving 13 bases between the germline ends. In germline, CDR1 is SEHNR, CDR2 FQNEAQ (reference sequence). CDR3: CASVSSRLNTEAFF. CDR3 in DNA: TGTGCCAGCGTTAGCTCCAGATTGAACACTGAAGCTTTCTTT.

The chain is built from TRBV2 and TRBJ1-5, with 7 bases identical to TRBD1. Germline CDR1 reads SNHLY; CDR2 reads FYNNEI. Unmatched junction bases numbered 5, after V lost 4 bases and J lost 2 bases. This CDR3 contains 15 residues. The CDR3 sequence is CASSAHRGGNQPQHF. For the CDR3, the DNA is TGTGCCAGCAGTGCCCACAGGGGTGGCAATCAGCCCCAGCATTTT.

This chain links TRBV19 with TRBJ2-2, with 10 bases lining up with TRBD1. CDR1 and CDR2 from the germline V gene are LNHDA and SQIVND (reference sequence). The CDR3 covers 15 residues. With V trimmed by 7 bases and J by 6 bases, 8 bases remained unmatched. CDR3 nucleotide sequence: TGTGCCAGTACCAAGGGACAGGGGCTCCCCGGGGAGCTGTTTTTT. It translates to CASTKGQGLPGELFF.

The rearrangement uses TRBV11-2 and TRBJ2-4; tentatively, D is TRBD2 (7 bases). The V gene's germline CDR1 is SGHAT and CDR2 FQNNGV. The germline V and J ends were trimmed by 5 bases and 6 bases, with 23 bases remaining between them. The CDR3 is 17 amino acids. The CDR3 DNA reads as TGTGCCAGCAGCGCGCAAGGGGGGGGAGACCTAAGAAACATTCAGTACTTC. Translating it yields CASSAQGGGDLRNIQYF.

The rearrangement joins TRBV5-5 to TRBJ2-7, with no clear D. Trimming shortened V by 0 bases and J by 0 bases, and 10 bases separated the two germline ends. Germline values: CDR1 SGHKS, CDR2 YYEKEE (reference sequence). The CDR3 covers 15 residues. The CDR3 reads CASSLVPVISYEQYF. The CDR3 region has the DNA TGTGCCAGCAGCTTGGTTCCGGTCATCTCCTACGAGCAGTACTTC. The complete variable domain, with remaining parts taken from reference TRBV5-5 and TRBJ2-7, reads DAGVTQSPTHLIKTRGQQVTLRCSPISGHKSVSWYQQVLGQGPQFIFQYYEKEERGRGNFPDRFSARQFPNYSSELNVNALLLGDSALYLCASSLVPVISYEQYFGPGTRLTVT.

The rearrangement joins TRBV29-1 to TRBJ2-2, with 8 bases fitting TRBD1. Germline values: CDR1 SQVTM, CDR2 ANQGSEA. After removal of 6 bases from V and 0 bases from J, the junction contained 3 bases not matched to a gene. The CDR3 spans 14 residues. The CDR3 nucleotides read TGCAGCGTCGGACAGGGCACGAACACCGGGGAGCTGTTTTTT. Translation: CSVGQGTNTGELFF.

This clone was found once. The J gene is TRBJ2-2, the V gene TRBV19, with TRBD1 identical over 9 bases. The junction had 1 base not matched to a gene; V was cut back by 7 bases and J by 4 bases. CDR3 size: 13 residues. Germline lookup yields CDR1 LNHDA and CDR2 SQIVND (reference sequence). The CDR3 coding sequence is TGTGCCAGTACGGACAGGGGCACCGGGGAGCTGTTTTTT. It yields the protein CASTDRGTGELFF.

This clone came up once. This chain links TRBV6-5 with TRBJ2-7; D gene ambiguous. Germline-derived CDR1 and CDR2 are MNHEY and SVGAGI. Trimming removed 8 bases at V and 1 base at J, with 15 bases between. CDR3 length equals 14 residues. The CDR3: CASHLGENSYEQYF. In nucleotides, the CDR3 is TGTGCCAGCCATTTGGGCGAGAATTCCTACGAGCAGTACTTC.

This chain connects TRBV10-2 to TRBJ1-2; 7 positions match TRBD1. Germline-derived CDR1 and CDR2 are WSHSY and SAAADI. V trimming: 8 bases; J trimming: 2 bases; junction bases outside the gene matches: 11. CDR3 length: 15 residues. For the CDR3, the DNA is TGCGCCAGCGGGGGAGTACAGGGGTCGAACTATGGCTACACCTTC. It encodes CASGGVQGSNYGYTF.